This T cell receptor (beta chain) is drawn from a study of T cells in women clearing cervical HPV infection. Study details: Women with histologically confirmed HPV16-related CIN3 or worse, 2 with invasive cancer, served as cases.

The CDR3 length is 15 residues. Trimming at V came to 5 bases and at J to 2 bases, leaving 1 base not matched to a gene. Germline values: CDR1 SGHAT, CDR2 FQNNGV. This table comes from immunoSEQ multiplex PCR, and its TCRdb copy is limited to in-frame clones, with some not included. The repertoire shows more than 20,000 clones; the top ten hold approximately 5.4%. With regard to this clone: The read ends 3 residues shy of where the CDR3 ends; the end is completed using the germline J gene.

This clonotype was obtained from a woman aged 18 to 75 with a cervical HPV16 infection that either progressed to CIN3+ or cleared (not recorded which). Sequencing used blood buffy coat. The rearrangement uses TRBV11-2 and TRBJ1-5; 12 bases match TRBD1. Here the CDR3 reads CASSGDRGRNQPQHF. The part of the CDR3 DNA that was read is TGTGCCAGCAGCGGGGACAGGGGGCGCAATCAGCCC.